This record concerns one T cell receptor beta chain sequence. These data originate in a study of blood T cell repertoires in COVID-19. On the study more broadly: Samples of COVID-19 (acute and convalescent) were obtained from the United States, Italy and Spain. From T cells, B-cell-depleted T cells, or PBMCs came the material, which was cDNA or gDNA.

In the original workflow: Estimation of nucleated cell counts relied on the amplification of reference gene primers. Assay: immunoSEQ multiplex PCR; the TCRdb copy retains only in-frame clones and omits some. D and trimming come from the DNA, and the V and J calls and clone size come from that table. The sample carries about 250,000 clones, around 85% recorded once. The TCR originated in a man older than 75 with acute or convalescent COVID-19. Sequenced sample: peripheral blood.

CDR3 sequence: CAIRDNSGNTIYF. CDR3 coding DNA: TGTGCCATCAGGGACAACTCTGGAAACACCATATATTTT. The chain joins TRBV10-3 to TRBJ1-3, with D maybe TRBD1 (5 bases). V lost 6 bases and J lost 0, with 6 bases in between. The CDR3 length is 13 residues. Germline lookup yields CDR1 ENHRY and CDR2 SYGVKD.